The TCR beta chain under discussion was sequenced for a study of T-cell reconstitution after alpha-beta-depleted transplantation in children. Study-wide findings and caveats: When one year had passed after transplant, most T-cell counts and diversity came from newly produced T cells. Where alpha-beta T cells came from about two months after transplant was reportedly several hundred expanded graft clones.

The trim removed 8 bases at V and 7 bases at J, leaving 5 bases unmatched. The CDR3 is 12 residues long. Germline loops: CDR1 ENHRY, CDR2 SYGVKD. Note on this clonotype: Its antigen remains unknown.

Unique molecular identifiers were built into the TCRbeta library. Via MiXCR, TCRdb re-called the PCR reads, giving one row per CDR3 protein. This table holds a few hundred thousand distinct CDR3 sequences, 43% found once. The gene calls are TRBV10-3 and TRBJ2-1, with 7 bases aligning to TRBD2. The receptor's source is a girl aged 2-10 years with aplastic anemia, due to receive a stem cell transplant. The sequencing here drew on PBMCs, taken before TCRalphabeta/CD19-depleted stem cell transplant. The CDR3 spells CAIGRGENEQFF. The CDR3 DNA follows: TGTGCCATCGGTCGGGGGGAGAATGAGCAGTTCTTC.